The entry that follows covers one T cell receptor (beta chain) sequence. Trimming removed 5 bases at V and 2 bases at J, with 4 bases between. Germline lookup yields CDR1 MNHEY and CDR2 SMNVEV (reference sequence). The CDR3 length is 11 residues. The table came from immunoSEQ multiplex PCR; TCRdb's copy has only in-frame clones and leaves some out. The repertoire holds more than 25,000 clones, with 86% as singletons. The sample comes from a study of OX40 agonist ivuxolimab in advanced cancers. Sample: CD4+ or CD8+ T cells sorted from blood, taken in a trial of the OX40 agonist ivuxolimab. The receptor was isolated from an adult with an advanced solid tumor such as melanoma, head and neck, liver or kidney cancer. The gene calls are TRBV27 and TRBJ2-7; D gene uncertain. Here the CDR3 reads CASSPAYEQYF. The CDR3 nucleotides are TGTGCCAGCAGTCCAGCCTACGAGCAGTACTTC.